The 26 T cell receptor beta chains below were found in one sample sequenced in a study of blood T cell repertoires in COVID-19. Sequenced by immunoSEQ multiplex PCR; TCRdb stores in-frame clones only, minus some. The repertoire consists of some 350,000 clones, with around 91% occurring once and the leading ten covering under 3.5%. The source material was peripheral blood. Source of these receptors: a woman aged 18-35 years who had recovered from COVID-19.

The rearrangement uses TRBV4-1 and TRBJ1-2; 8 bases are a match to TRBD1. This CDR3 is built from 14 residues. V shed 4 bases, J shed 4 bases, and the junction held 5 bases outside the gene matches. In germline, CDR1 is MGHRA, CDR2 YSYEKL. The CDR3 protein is CASSLGTGIYGYTF. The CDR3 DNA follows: TGCGCCAGCAGCCTTGGGACAGGAATCTATGGCTACACCTTC.

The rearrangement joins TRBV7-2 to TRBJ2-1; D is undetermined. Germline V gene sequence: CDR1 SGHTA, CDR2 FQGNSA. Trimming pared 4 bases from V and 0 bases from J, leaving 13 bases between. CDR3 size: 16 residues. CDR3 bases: TGTGCCAGCAGCTCCCAAGCGCTGAGCTCCTACAATGAGCAGTTCTTC. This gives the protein CASSSQALSSYNEQFF.

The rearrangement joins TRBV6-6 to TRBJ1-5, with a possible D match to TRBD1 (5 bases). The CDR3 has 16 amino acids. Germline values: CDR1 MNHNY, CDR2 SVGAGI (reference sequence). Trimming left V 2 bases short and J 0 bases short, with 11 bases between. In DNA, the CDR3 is TGTGCCAGCAGTTACGATCCGGGGGATAGCAATCAGCCCCAGCATTTT. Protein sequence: CASSYDPGDSNQPQHF.

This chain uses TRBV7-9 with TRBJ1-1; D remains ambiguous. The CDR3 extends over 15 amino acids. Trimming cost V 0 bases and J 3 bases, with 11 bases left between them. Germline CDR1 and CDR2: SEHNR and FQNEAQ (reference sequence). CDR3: CASSLASRAYTEAFF. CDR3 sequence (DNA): TGTGCCAGCAGCTTAGCGTCGCGGGCGTACACTGAAGCTTTCTTT.

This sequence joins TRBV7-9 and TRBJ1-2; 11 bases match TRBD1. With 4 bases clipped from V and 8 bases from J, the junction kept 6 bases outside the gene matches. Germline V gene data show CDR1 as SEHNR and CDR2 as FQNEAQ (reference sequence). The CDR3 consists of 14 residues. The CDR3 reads CASSSGQGARGYTF. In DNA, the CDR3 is TGTGCCAGCAGCTCCGGACAGGGGGCTAGAGGCTACACCTTC.

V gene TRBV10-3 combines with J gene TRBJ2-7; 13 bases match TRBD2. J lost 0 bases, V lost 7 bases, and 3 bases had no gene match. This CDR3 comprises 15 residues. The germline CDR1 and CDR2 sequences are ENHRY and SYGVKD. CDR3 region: CAIMGTSGNSYEQYV. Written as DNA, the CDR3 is TGTGCCATCATGGGGACTAGCGGGAACTCCTACGAGCAGTACGTC.

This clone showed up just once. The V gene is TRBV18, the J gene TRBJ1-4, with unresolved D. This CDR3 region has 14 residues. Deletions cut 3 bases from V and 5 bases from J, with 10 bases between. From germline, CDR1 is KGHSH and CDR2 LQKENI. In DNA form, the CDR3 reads TGTGCCAGCTCACCGAATGCAGGAAATGAAAAACTGTTTTTT. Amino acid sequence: CASSPNAGNEKLFF. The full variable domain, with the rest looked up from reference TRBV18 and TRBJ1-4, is NAGVMQNPRHLVRRRGQEARLRCSPMKGHSHVYWYRQLPEEGLKFMVYLQKENIIDESGMPKERFSAEFPKEGPSILRIQQVVRGDSAAYFCASSPNAGNEKLFFGSGTQLSVL.

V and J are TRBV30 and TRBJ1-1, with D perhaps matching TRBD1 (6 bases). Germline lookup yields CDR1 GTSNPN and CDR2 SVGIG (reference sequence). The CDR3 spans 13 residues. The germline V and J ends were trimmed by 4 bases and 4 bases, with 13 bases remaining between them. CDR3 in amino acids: CAWNPTGTTEAFF. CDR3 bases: TGTGCCTGGAATCCAACAGGGACCACTGAAGCTTTCTTT.

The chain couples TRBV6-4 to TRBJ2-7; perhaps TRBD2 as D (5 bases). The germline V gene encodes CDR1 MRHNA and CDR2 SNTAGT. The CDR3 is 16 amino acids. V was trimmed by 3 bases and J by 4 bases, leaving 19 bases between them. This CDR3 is CASSDFQREEAYEQYV. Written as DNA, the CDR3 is TGTGCCAGCAGTGATTTTCAGAGGGAAGAAGCGTACGAGCAGTACGTC.

CDR3 amino acids: CASSFHINTEAFF. The CDR3 bases are TGTGCCAGCAGTTTTCACATCAACACTGAAGCTTTCTTT. The chain links TRBV28 to TRBJ1-1; D gene unclear. The CDR3 has 13 amino acids. Germline V gives CDR1 MDHEN, CDR2 SYDVKM. V was pared by 3 bases and J by 2 bases, with 7 bases between.

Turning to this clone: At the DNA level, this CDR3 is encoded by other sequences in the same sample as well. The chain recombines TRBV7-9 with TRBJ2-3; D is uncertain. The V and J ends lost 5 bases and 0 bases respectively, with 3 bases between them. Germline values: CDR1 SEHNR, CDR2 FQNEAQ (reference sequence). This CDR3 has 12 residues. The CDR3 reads CASSLSTDTQYF. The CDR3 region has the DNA TGTGCCAGCAGCCTAAGCACAGATACGCAGTATTTT.

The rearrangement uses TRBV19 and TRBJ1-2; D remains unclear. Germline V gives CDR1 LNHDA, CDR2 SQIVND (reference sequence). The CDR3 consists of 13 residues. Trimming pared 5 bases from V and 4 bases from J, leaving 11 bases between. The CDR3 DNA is TGTGCCAGTAGTCCCCGGGATATCTATGGCTACACCTTC. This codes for CASSPRDIYGYTF.

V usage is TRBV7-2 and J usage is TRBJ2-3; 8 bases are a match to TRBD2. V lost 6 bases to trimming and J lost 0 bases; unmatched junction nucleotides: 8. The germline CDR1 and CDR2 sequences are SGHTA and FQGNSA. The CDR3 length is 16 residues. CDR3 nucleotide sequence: TGTGCCAGCAGTGAGACCTTAGCGGGAAGCACAGATACGCAGTATTTT. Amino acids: CASSETLAGSTDTQYF.

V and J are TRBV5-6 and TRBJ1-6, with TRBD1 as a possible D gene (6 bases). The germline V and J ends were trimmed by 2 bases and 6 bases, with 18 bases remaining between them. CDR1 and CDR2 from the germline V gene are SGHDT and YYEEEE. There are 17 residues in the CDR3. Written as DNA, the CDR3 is TGTGCCAGCAGCTTACCGGGCGGGGGGCCGGGTAATTCACCCCTCCACTTT. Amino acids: CASSLPGGGPGNSPLHF.

CDR3 DNA: TGTGCCAGCAGCCTACGACGTCTAGGGGTGAACACTGAAGCTTTCTTT. This codes for CASSLRRLGVNTEAFF. V is TRBV5-4 and J is TRBJ1-1, with D possibly being TRBD1 (5 bases). The CDR3 consists of 16 residues. V lost 4 bases and J 0 bases, leaving 16 bases between the germline ends. From germline, CDR1 is SGHNT and CDR2 YYREEE (reference sequence).

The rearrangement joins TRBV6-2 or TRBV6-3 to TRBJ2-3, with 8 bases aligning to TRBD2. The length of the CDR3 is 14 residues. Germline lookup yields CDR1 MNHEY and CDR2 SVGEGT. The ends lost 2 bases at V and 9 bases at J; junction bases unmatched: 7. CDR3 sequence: CASSYTSGIETQYF. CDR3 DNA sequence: TGTGCCAGCAGTTACACTAGCGGTATTGAGACGCAGTATTTT.

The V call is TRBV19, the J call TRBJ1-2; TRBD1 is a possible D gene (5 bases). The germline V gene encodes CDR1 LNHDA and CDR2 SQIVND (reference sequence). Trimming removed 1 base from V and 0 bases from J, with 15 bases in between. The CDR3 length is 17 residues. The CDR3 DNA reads TGTGCCAGTAGTATAGGGGTCGGGGGTCCCACTAACTATGGCTACACCTTC. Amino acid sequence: CASSIGVGGPTNYGYTF.

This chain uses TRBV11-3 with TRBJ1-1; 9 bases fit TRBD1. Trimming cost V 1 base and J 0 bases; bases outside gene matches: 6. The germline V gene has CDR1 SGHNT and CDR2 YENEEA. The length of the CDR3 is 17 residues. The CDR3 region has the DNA TGTGCCAGCAGCTTAGGAGGGACAGGGCGAGTGAACACTGAAGCTTTCTTT. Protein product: CASSLGGTGRVNTEAFF.

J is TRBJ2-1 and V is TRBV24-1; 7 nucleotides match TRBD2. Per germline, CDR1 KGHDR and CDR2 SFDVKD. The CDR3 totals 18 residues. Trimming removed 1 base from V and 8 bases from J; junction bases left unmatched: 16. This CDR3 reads CATSDFGSALANLDEQFF. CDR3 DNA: TGTGCCACCAGTGATTTTGGTTCGGCACTAGCGAATTTGGATGAGCAGTTCTTC.

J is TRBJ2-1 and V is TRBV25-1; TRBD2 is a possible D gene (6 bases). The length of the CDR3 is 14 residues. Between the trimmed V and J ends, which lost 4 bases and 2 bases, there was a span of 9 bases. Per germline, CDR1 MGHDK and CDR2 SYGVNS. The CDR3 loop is CASSAPGAYNEQFF. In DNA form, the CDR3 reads TGTGCCAGCAGTGCTCCGGGAGCCTACAATGAGCAGTTCTTC. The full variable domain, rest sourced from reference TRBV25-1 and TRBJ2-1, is EADIYQTPRYLVIGTGKKITLECSQTMGHDKMYWYQQDPGMELHLIHYSYGVNSTEKGDLSSESTVSRIRTEHFPLTLESARPSHTSQYLCASSAPGAYNEQFFGPGTRLTVL.

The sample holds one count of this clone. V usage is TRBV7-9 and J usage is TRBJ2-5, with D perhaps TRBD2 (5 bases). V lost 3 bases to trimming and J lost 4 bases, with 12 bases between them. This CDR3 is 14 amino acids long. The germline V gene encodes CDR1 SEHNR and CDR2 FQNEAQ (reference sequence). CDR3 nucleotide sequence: TGTGCCAGCAGCTTGGGCGGAGGTGGAGAGACCCAGTACTTC. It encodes CASSLGGGGETQYF.

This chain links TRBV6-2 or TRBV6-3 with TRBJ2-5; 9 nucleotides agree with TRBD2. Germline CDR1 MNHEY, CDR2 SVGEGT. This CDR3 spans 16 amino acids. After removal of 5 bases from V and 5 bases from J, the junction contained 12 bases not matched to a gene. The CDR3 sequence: CASSRNTGLASETQYF. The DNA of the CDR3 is TGTGCCAGCAGTAGAAATACGGGACTAGCTTCCGAGACCCAGTACTTC.

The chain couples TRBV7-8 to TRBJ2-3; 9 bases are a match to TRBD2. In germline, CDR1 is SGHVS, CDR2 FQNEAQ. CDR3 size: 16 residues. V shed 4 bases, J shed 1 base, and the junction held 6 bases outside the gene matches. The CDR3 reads CASSSQREVGTDTQYF. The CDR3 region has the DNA TGTGCCAGCAGCTCCCAGCGGGAGGTTGGCACAGATACGCAGTATTTT. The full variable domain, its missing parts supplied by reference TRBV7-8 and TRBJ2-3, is GAGVSQSPRYKVAKRGQDVALRCDPISGHVSLFWYQQALGQGPEFLTYFQNEAQLDKSGLPSDRFFAERPEGSVSTLKIQRTQQEDSAVYLCASSSQREVGTDTQYFGPGTRLTVL.

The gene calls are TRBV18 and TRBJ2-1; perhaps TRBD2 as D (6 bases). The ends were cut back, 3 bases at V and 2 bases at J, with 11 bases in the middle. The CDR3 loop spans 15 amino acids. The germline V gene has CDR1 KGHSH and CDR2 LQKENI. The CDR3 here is CASSPPPSAYNEQFF. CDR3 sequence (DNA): TGTGCCAGCTCACCCCCCCCTAGCGCCTACAATGAGCAGTTCTTC. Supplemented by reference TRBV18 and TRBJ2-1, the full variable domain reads NAGVMQNPRHLVRRRGQEARLRCSPMKGHSHVYWYRQLPEEGLKFMVYLQKENIIDESGMPKERFSAEFPKEGPSILRIQQVVRGDSAAYFCASSPPPSAYNEQFFGPGTRLTVL.

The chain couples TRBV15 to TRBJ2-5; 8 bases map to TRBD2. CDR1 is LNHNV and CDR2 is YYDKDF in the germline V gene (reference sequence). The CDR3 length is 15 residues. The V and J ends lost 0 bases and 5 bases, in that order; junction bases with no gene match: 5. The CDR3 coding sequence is TGTGCCACCAGCAGAGAGGCGGGGGGTCCCGAGACCCAGTACTTC. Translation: CATSREAGGPETQYF. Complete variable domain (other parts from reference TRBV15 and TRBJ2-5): DAMVIQNPRYQVTQFGKPVTLSCSQTLNHNVMYWYQQKSSQAPKLLFHYYDKDFNNEADTPDNFQSRRPNTSFCFLDIRSPGLGDTAMYLCATSREAGGPETQYFGPGTRLLVL.

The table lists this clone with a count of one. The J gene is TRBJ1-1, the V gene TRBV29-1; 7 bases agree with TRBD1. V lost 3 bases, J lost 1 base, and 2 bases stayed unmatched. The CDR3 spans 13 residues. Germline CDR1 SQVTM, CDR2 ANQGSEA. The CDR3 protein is CSVEGQWNTEAFF. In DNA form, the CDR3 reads TGCAGCGTTGAGGGACAGTGGAACACTGAAGCTTTCTTT.